This T cell receptor (beta chain) appears in the sequencing data of a study of cytomegalovirus exposure and HLA in healthy donors. Study results and limitations: The authors later linked a missense DCLRE1C variant to TCR beta V- and J-gene trimming. In a later analysis, common viral pathogens appeared linked to several of the most significant clusters. The authors enumerated 150 to 200 TCR beta chains as linked to cytomegalovirus.

Details on this clone: Its antigen remains unknown.

It was with 60 Vbeta and 13 Jbeta primers that the PCR ran. The method was immunoSEQ multiplex PCR; TCRdb's version includes in-frame clones alone and lacks a portion of them. The table shows over 130,000 clones, with 50% to 75% occurring only once. The source is a woman in her sixties in good health and CMV-seropositive. Sample: PBMCs.

The CDR3 DNA reads TGTGCCAGCTCACCAAGGACAGGGGGCGAGAGTAATGAAAAACTGTTTTTT. Residues: CASSPRTGGESNEKLFF. V is TRBV18 and J is TRBJ1-4; TRBD1 matches 11 bases. The CDR3 is made up of 17 amino acids. Germline CDR1 reads KGHSH; CDR2 reads LQKENI. After removal of 2 bases from V and 4 bases from J, the junction contained 6 bases not matched to a gene.